This T cell receptor (beta chain) was sequenced in a study of blood T cell repertoires in COVID-19. The wider study: Samples representing acute and convalescent COVID-19 were sourced from the United States, Italy and Spain.

Authors' processing steps: The authors estimated nucleated cell counts from reference gene primer amplification. Clones were sequenced by immunoSEQ multiplex PCR, and TCRdb holds only the in-frame ones, with some missing. That table gives V, J and clone size, and the DNA gave D and trimming. The sample yields fewer than 75,000 clones, roughly 92% seen once. This clone was found once. Sequencing was performed on peripheral blood. The origin of this receptor is a man aged 50 or older with active COVID-19.

The CDR3, as DNA: TGTGCTAGTGCCAGGACAGGGGGCTTAAACATTCAGTACTTC. Translating gives CASARTGGLNIQYF. J is TRBJ2-4 and V is TRBV12-5; 11 bases are a match to TRBD1. Unmatched junction bases numbered 5, after V lost 7 bases and J lost 6 bases. Per germline, CDR1 LGHNT and CDR2 FRNRAP. The CDR3 spans 14 residues.